A single sample is the source of the 29 T cell receptor beta chains below, sequenced in a study of T cell repertoires in cytomegalovirus infection. TCRdb fed the reads into MiXCR, producing one record per CDR3 protein. The repertoire holds about 500,000 distinct CDR3 sequences, roughly a third seen once, with roughly 15% in the top ten. No antigens are known for them. The sequencing used cultured PBMCs, collected from culture after CMV antigen stimulation. Receptor source: a human donor in good health (CMV status not recorded). Some clones in this sample may be carry-over from other donors' samples.

This clonotype was recorded a few times. This chain joins TRBV11-2 and TRBJ2-1; tentatively, D is TRBD2 (6 bases). Trimming took off 5 bases at V and 2 bases at J, with 13 bases between the two ends. The CDR3 loop spans 15 amino acids. Germline CDR1 is SGHAT and CDR2 is FQNNGV. Here the CDR3 DNA reads TGTGCCAGCAGCCAATTAGCGGTAACCTACAATGAGCAGTTCTTC. The encoded protein is CASSQLAVTYNEQFF.

This clonotype was seen a few times. The chain employs TRBV7-9 and TRBJ2-2; the match to TRBD1 covers 8 bases. This CDR3 comprises 18 residues. The germline gives CDR1 SEHNR, CDR2 FQNEAQ (reference sequence). V lost 3 bases to trimming and J lost 6 bases; unmatched junction nucleotides: 15. CDR3 nucleotides: TGTGCCAGCAGCTTCGGTCACTTTGGAGACAGGGGTGCCGGGGAGCTGTTTTTT. Encoded protein: CASSFGHFGDRGAGELFF. Based on the CDR3 plus reference TRBV7-9 and TRBJ2-2, the full variable domain is DTGVSQNPRHKITKRGQNVTFRCDPISEHNRLYWYRQTLGQGPEFLTYFQNEAQLEKSRLLSDRFSAERPKGSFSTLEIQRTEQGDSAMYLCASSFGHFGDRGAGELFFGEGSRLTVL.

The chain carries TRBV7-2 and TRBJ2-1, with TRBD1 matching over 9 bases. The CDR3 extends over 15 amino acids. V lost 4 bases and J lost 9; bases outside the gene matches: 10. Germline CDR1 and CDR2: SGHTA and FQGNSA. The CDR3 DNA follows: TGTGCCAGCAGCTCCCCGGACAGGGGAGGGGTTGAGCAGTTCTTC. Translating gives CASSSPDRGGVEQFF.

This clonotype was recorded a few times. The CDR3 region has the DNA TGTGCCAGCAGACCCAGACAGGGGGCAGTCTACGAGCAGTACTTC. Amino acids: CASRPRQGAVYEQYF. This sequence joins TRBV6-2 or TRBV6-3 and TRBJ2-7, with TRBD1 matching over 10 bases. V shed 6 bases and J 3 bases; nucleotides not matched to a gene: 8. Germline V gene sequence: CDR1 MNHEY, CDR2 SVGEGT. The CDR3 has 15 amino acids.

The chain has TRBV5-1 and TRBJ2-3; 7 nucleotides line up with TRBD2. The junction had 8 bases not matched to a gene; V was cut back by 2 bases and J by 5 bases. The CDR3 length is 15 residues. Germline V gene data show CDR1 as SGHRS and CDR2 as YFSETQ. The CDR3 protein is CASSFRGSREDTQYF. The CDR3, as DNA: TGCGCCAGCAGCTTCCGCGGGAGTCGGGAAGATACGCAGTATTTT.

This rearrangement joins TRBV5-1 to TRBJ2-3; D call uncertain. V lost 0 bases to trimming and J lost 4 bases, with 12 bases between them. This CDR3 has 15 residues. Germline V gene lookup returns CDR1 SGHRS and CDR2 YFSETQ. In DNA, the CDR3 is TGCGCCAGCAGCTTGGAGGCTAGAGGTGCAGATACGCAGTATTTT. It translates to CASSLEARGADTQYF.

This clonotype was seen a handful of times. The rearrangement links TRBV20-1 to TRBJ2-6; 12 bases match TRBD1. The length of the CDR3 is 16 residues. With V trimmed by 5 bases and J by 4 bases, 6 bases remained unmatched. Germline-derived CDR1 and CDR2 are DFQATT and SNEGSKA (reference sequence). Here the CDR3 reads CSARGQGASGANVLTF. CDR3 nucleotides: TGCAGTGCTCGGGGACAGGGGGCTTCAGGGGCCAACGTCCTGACTTTC.

This clonotype was counted a few times. J is TRBJ2-3 and V is TRBV7-2; unclear D gene. This CDR3 has 14 residues. Germline CDR1 reads SGHTA; CDR2 reads FQGNSA. V was clipped by 2 bases and J by 1 base, with 7 bases between them. CDR3 coding DNA: TGTGCCAGCAGCTTATCTTTTGGCACAGATACGCAGTATTTT. Its translation: CASSLSFGTDTQYF.

This clonotype was counted only a few times. V is TRBV5-1 and J is TRBJ2-1; D remains ambiguous. CDR1 is SGHRS, CDR2 YFSETQ, per germline. The CDR3 length is 16 residues. V lost 1 base and J lost 9, with 20 bases in between. The CDR3: CASSLQRARLPGEQFF. CDR3 DNA sequence: TGCGCCAGCAGCTTGCAACGGGCTAGACTCCCCGGTGAGCAGTTCTTC.

The chain couples TRBV7-9 to TRBJ1-2; unclear D gene. V lost 3 bases to trimming and J lost 7 bases, with 18 bases between them. The CDR3 is 15 residues long. The germline V gene has CDR1 SEHNR and CDR2 FQNEAQ (reference sequence). CDR3 coding DNA: TGTGCCAGCAGCTTGGAAGGACGGACGGATATTGGCTACACCTTC. This encodes CASSLEGRTDIGYTF.

CDR3 residues: CASSLALGPLNPQHF. CDR3 coding DNA: TGTGCCAGCAGTTTAGCGTTAGGACCGCTCAATCCCCAGCATTTT. The chain recombines TRBV27 with TRBJ1-5, with D hard to call. The V end lost 2 bases, the J end lost 10 bases, and 18 bases lay between the germline ends. The CDR3 contains 15 residues. Germline CDR1 is MNHEY and CDR2 is SMNVEV (reference sequence).

The chain links TRBV20-1 to TRBJ2-5, with no clear D. V lost 0 bases and J lost 5, with 13 bases in between. The CDR3 extends over 14 amino acids. Germline CDR1 and CDR2: DFQATT and SNEGSKA (reference sequence). CDR3 protein: CSARDSGGIETQYF. CDR3 coding DNA: TGCAGTGCTAGAGATTCAGGTGGAATCGAGACCCAGTACTTC.

This clonotype was observed a few times. This chain links TRBV7-9 with TRBJ1-1, with D unresolved. The CDR3 spans 14 residues. V was trimmed by 5 bases and J by 0 bases, leaving 10 bases between them. The V gene's germline CDR1 is SEHNR and CDR2 FQNEAQ (reference sequence). The CDR3 DNA reads as TGTGCCAGCAGCCACCCCGGGATGAACACTGAAGCTTTCTTT. Its protein product is CASSHPGMNTEAFF.

This clonotype was recorded a few times. The rearrangement joins TRBV7-3 to TRBJ2-5; no definite D call. Trimming stripped 1 base from V and 4 bases from J, with 7 bases between. The CDR3 has 13 residues. In germline, CDR1 is SGHTA, CDR2 FQGTGA. Here the CDR3 reads CASSLRPPETQYF. The CDR3, as DNA: TGTGCCAGCAGCTTAAGACCTCCAGAGACCCAGTACTTC.

This clonotype was counted between two and nine times. The rearrangement uses TRBV20-1 and TRBJ1-5; D is perhaps TRBD1 (5 bases). CDR1 and CDR2 (germline): DFQATT, SNEGSKA (reference sequence). Trimming cost V 5 bases and J 2 bases, with 13 bases left between them. The CDR3 spans 14 residues. The CDR3 DNA sequence: TGCAGTGCTTTGACAGACCTCGGCAATCAGCCCCAGCATTTT. This encodes CSALTDLGNQPQHF.

This clonotype was observed many times. J is TRBJ2-2 and V is TRBV7-2; TRBD2 matches at 11 bases. The CDR3 loop spans 16 amino acids. After removal of 3 bases from V and 2 bases from J, the junction contained 2 bases not matched to a gene. CDR1 and CDR2 from the germline V gene are SGHTA and FQGNSA. In nucleotides, the CDR3 is TGTGCCAGCAGCTTGACTAGCGGGGTCAACACCGGGGAGCTGTTTTTT. Translated, it gives CASSLTSGVNTGELFF.

In its sample, this clonotype was seen a few times. The rearrangement joins TRBV11-2 to TRBJ1-1; 11 positions agree with TRBD1. The CDR3 covers 15 residues. Looked up from germline, CDR1 is SGHAT and CDR2 is FQNNGV. Trimming took 2 bases from V and 5 from J; bases not matched to a gene: 4. This chain's CDR3 is CASSLRDRGFTEAFF. The CDR3 bases are TGTGCCAGCAGCTTAAGGGACAGGGGGTTTACTGAAGCTTTCTTT.

This clonotype appeared a few times. The chain joins TRBV7-3 to TRBJ2-5; no reliable D call. The CDR3 sequence is 13 residues long. CDR1 and CDR2 from the germline V gene are SGHTA and FQGTGA. The V and J ends lost 6 bases and 3 bases respectively, with 11 bases between them. In nucleotides, the CDR3 is TGTGCCAGCAGTCAAGCCCAAGAAGAGACCCAGTACTTC. This gives the protein CASSQAQEETQYF.

The chain uses TRBV20-1 and TRBJ2-1; 10 nucleotides agree with TRBD2. Germline assignment: CDR1 DFQATT and CDR2 SNEGSKA (reference sequence). Germline trimming cut 4 bases from V and 0 bases from J; bases unmatched to any gene: 9. This CDR3 spans 17 amino acids. As DNA, the CDR3 is TGCAGTGCTAAGACCGGGACTAGCGAGAGCTCCTACAATGAGCAGTTCTTC. Translation: CSAKTGTSESSYNEQFF.

The chain uses TRBV23-1 and TRBJ2-7; TRBD2 is a possible D gene (6 bases). TRBV23-1 is assigned to the ORF class and has an uncertain function. Trimming pared 0 bases from V and 5 bases from J, leaving 14 bases between. The CDR3 totals 15 residues. The CDR3 DNA reads TGCGCCAGCAGTCAATCCGTTCCGGGGGAGCACGAGCAGTACGTC. Its translation: CASSQSVPGEHEQYV.

The gene calls are TRBV6-2 or TRBV6-3 and TRBJ2-5; TRBD1 matches at 8 bases. V shed 4 bases and J 4 bases; nucleotides not matched to a gene: 8. The CDR3 extends over 15 amino acids. Per germline, CDR1 MNHEY and CDR2 SVGEGT. The DNA for the CDR3 is TGTGCCAGCAGTTTGGGACAGGCTTTATCAGAGACCCAGTACTTC. Protein sequence: CASSLGQALSETQYF.

The chain is built from TRBV19 and TRBJ1-2, with D perhaps matching TRBD1 (6 bases). Germline CDR1 is LNHDA and CDR2 is SQIVND (reference sequence). The CDR3 extends over 15 amino acids. Trimming took off 5 bases at V and 0 bases at J, with 13 bases between the two ends. The CDR3 bases are TGTGCCAGTAGTTTACCCCGGACAGCTAACTATGGCTACACCTTC. It codes for CASSLPRTANYGYTF.

Remarks on this clonotype: This CDR3 is missing its conserved last phenylalanine or tryptophan, likely due to a read error. This sequence joins TRBV7-6 and TRBJ2-1, with a tentative D call TRBD2 (6 bases). Germline-derived CDR1 and CDR2 are SGHVS and FNYEAQ. The CDR3 runs to 19 residues. The germline V and J ends were trimmed by 5 bases and 0 bases, with 23 bases remaining between them. The DNA of the CDR3 is TGTGCCAGCAGCCGCCAGGCCAGGGACTCTCCCCTCTCCTACAATGAGCAGTTCTTA. This gives the protein CASSRQARDSPLSYNEQFL.

The genes are TRBV24-1 and TRBJ2-3, with a possible D match to TRBD1 (5 bases). The CDR3 has 14 residues. V was trimmed by 3 bases and J by 4 bases, leaving 10 bases between them. The germline CDR1 and CDR2 sequences are KGHDR and SFDVKD. CDR3 protein: CATSDHRIPDTQYF. The CDR3 nucleotides read TGTGCCACCAGTGATCACAGGATTCCAGATACGCAGTATTTT.

This clonotype has a handful of counts. The DNA of the CDR3 is TGTGCCAGCAGTTACACCAGGTACCAAGAGACCCAGTACTTC. Translated: CASSYTRYQETQYF. This chain connects TRBV6-2 or TRBV6-3 to TRBJ2-5, with no clear D. V lost 2 bases to trimming and J lost 0 bases, with 7 bases between them. This CDR3 has 14 amino acids. Germline V lookup: CDR1 MNHEY, CDR2 SVGEGT.

The J gene is TRBJ2-4, the V gene TRBV28, with 10 bases matching TRBD2. J gave up 0 bases and V 6 bases, and 11 bases lay outside the gene matches. The CDR3 has 18 residues. The germline gives CDR1 MDHEN, CDR2 SYDVKM. CDR3 nucleotide sequence: TGTGCCAGCAGCCCCGGGACTAGCGAGAATGTAGCCAAAAACATTCAGTACTTC. Translation: CASSPGTSENVAKNIQYF.

This clonotype was seen more than once but under ten times. The chain carries TRBV4-3 and TRBJ2-6, with 12 bases aligning to TRBD1. V was pared by 3 bases and J by 11 bases, with 8 bases of the junction left unmatched. From germline, CDR1 is LGHNA and CDR2 YSLEER. This CDR3 has 16 residues. CDR3 nucleotide sequence: TGCGCCAGCAGCCAGGTGGGACAGGGGGCTCATTACGTCCTGACTTTC. It codes for CASSQVGQGAHYVLTF.

This clonotype was found many times. The chain is built from TRBV7-2 and TRBJ1-2; 10 nucleotides align to TRBD1. The CDR3 has 13 amino acids. Germline CDR1 reads SGHTA; CDR2 reads FQGNSA. The V segment lost 1 base and the J segment 8 bases; nucleotides outside the gene matches: 1. In DNA form, the CDR3 reads TGTGCCAGCAGCTTAGGGGACAGGGGCGGCTACACCTTC. Protein sequence: CASSLGDRGGYTF.

This clonotype appeared a single time. Here the CDR3 reads CASSQNILTGYGYTF. The CDR3 DNA sequence: TGTGCCAGCAGTCAAAACATTTTGACGGGTTATGGCTACACCTTC. The rearrangement uses TRBV28 and TRBJ1-2; the D is unclear. Deletions cut 5 bases from V and 5 bases from J, with 18 bases between. Looked up from germline, CDR1 is MDHEN and CDR2 is SYDVKM. This CDR3 spans 15 amino acids.